This entry lists 29 T cell receptor beta chains sequenced from one sample in a study of T cell changes during pregnancy in multiple sclerosis. The data were produced by immunoSEQ multiplex PCR, yet TCRdb's version contains in-frame clones alone and is incomplete. The sample holds 45,000 to 60,000 clones, 91% seen once. The material was peripheral blood, obtained after pregnancy. These receptors were collected from a female donor in good health, enrolled as a control in a pregnancy study.

The rearrangement uses TRBV18 and TRBJ2-7, with TRBD2 matching 7 bases. This CDR3 region has 14 residues. The germline gives CDR1 KGHSH, CDR2 LQKENI. V dropped 5 bases and J dropped 3; count of bases not matched to a gene: 7. The CDR3: CASSAGLADYEQYF. The CDR3 nucleotides read TGTGCCAGCTCAGCGGGGCTAGCGGACTACGAGCAGTACTTC.

The chain links TRBV19 to TRBJ1-2, with D uncertain. This CDR3 contains 15 residues. Trimming pared 3 bases from V and 2 bases from J, leaving 13 bases between. Germline lookup yields CDR1 LNHDA and CDR2 SQIVND (reference sequence). The CDR3 reads CASSIGGGINYGYTF. CDR3 DNA: TGTGCCAGTAGTATTGGCGGAGGTATCAACTATGGCTACACCTTC.

The chain uses TRBV4-1 and TRBJ2-2, with a tentative D call TRBD2 (5 bases). This CDR3 is 16 amino acids long. Looked up from germline, CDR1 is MGHRA and CDR2 is YSYEKL. V lost 4 bases and J 0 bases, leaving 12 bases between the germline ends. CDR3 in amino acids: CASSLTRDANTGELFF. CDR3 DNA sequence: TGCGCCAGCAGCCTAACCCGGGATGCGAACACCGGGGAGCTGTTTTTT.

The gene calls are TRBV7-8 and TRBJ2-1; D perhaps matches TRBD2 (6 bases). The CDR3 has 14 amino acids. Trimming cost V 0 bases and J 5 bases, with 8 bases left between them. Germline assignment: CDR1 SGHVS and CDR2 FQNEAQ. DNA of the CDR3: TGTGCCAGCAGCTTAGCGGGACTTGACAATGAGCAGTTCTTC. It yields the protein CASSLAGLDNEQFF.

The rearrangement joins TRBV28 to TRBJ1-2, with 8 positions matching TRBD1. Losses at the gene ends were 5 bases for V and 4 bases for J; bases not matched to a gene: 6. The CDR3 length is 14 residues. Germline loops: CDR1 MDHEN, CDR2 SYDVKM. The CDR3 nucleotides read TGTGCCAGCAGTCCCGGGACAGGAGGCTATGGCTACACCTTC. Its translation: CASSPGTGGYGYTF.

The chain joins TRBV4-1 to TRBJ2-7, with a possible D match to TRBD2 (6 bases). Trimming cost V 1 base and J 1 base, with 17 bases left between them. The germline V gene has CDR1 MGHRA and CDR2 YSYEKL. The CDR3 length is 17 residues. CDR3 in DNA: TGCGCCAGCAGCCAAGCCGCTGGTGGGAGGTTATCCTACGAGCAGTACTTC. It encodes CASSQAAGGRLSYEQYF.

This clone was detected only once. This chain joins TRBV19 and TRBJ1-1; the match to TRBD1 covers 7 bases. The germline CDR1 and CDR2 sequences are LNHDA and SQIVND (reference sequence). CDR3 length: 15 residues. The junction had 11 bases not matched to a gene; V was cut back by 4 bases and J by 6 bases. CDR3 in DNA: TGTGCCAGTAGTACTGGGACAGCGCCAGGGGCTGAAGCTTTCTTT. Its translation is CASSTGTAPGAEAFF.

The chain combines TRBV28 with TRBJ2-1; no firm D call. Trimming pared 1 base from V and 9 bases from J, leaving 7 bases between. Germline CDR1 and CDR2: MDHEN and SYDVKM. The CDR3 is 12 amino acids. The CDR3 DNA sequence: TGTGCCAGCAGTTTATCTTACGGTGAGCAGTTCTTC. Protein sequence: CASSLSYGEQFF. Together with reference TRBV28 and TRBJ2-1, the CDR3 gives the full variable domain: DVKVTQSSRYLVKRTGEKVFLECVQDMDHENMFWYRQDPGLGLRLIYFSYDVKMKEKGDIPEGYSVSREKKERFSLILESASTNQTSMYLCASSLSYGEQFFGPGTRLTVL.

The chain joins TRBV10-3 to TRBJ1-5; 7 nucleotides line up with TRBD1. Per the germline V gene, CDR1 is ENHRY and CDR2 is SYGVKD. The CDR3 is made up of 13 amino acids. The V gene end was trimmed by 5 bases and the J gene end by 4 bases; junction bases not matched to a gene: 2. CDR3 DNA: TGTGCCATCAGTCAACAGGGGAATCAGCCCCAGCATTTT. The encoded protein is CAISQQGNQPQHF.

This clone was seen more than once but under ten times. The chain carries TRBV11-2 and TRBJ2-7; D is possibly TRBD1 (5 bases). CDR3 length equals 15 residues. Germline V gene lookup returns CDR1 SGHAT and CDR2 FQNNGV. Trimming took 0 bases from V and 4 from J, leaving 13 bases between them. The CDR3 spells CASSLDGQGQYEQYF. The DNA of the CDR3 is TGTGCCAGCAGCTTAGACGGGCAGGGCCAATACGAGCAGTACTTC.

In its sample, this clone was seen a few times. The V and J genes are TRBV6-5 and TRBJ2-7, with 10 positions matching TRBD2. This CDR3 is built from 15 residues. Trimming took 6 bases from V and 3 from J; bases not matched to a gene: 8. Germline values: CDR1 MNHEY, CDR2 SVGAGI. CDR3 sequence reads: CASSRDLAGVYEQYF. The CDR3, as DNA: TGTGCCAGCAGCCGAGACCTAGCGGGGGTCTACGAGCAGTACTTC.

The chain has TRBV7-9 and TRBJ1-4, with TRBD1 matching 10 bases. With 5 bases clipped from V and 8 bases from J, the junction kept 14 bases outside the gene matches. The germline gives CDR1 SEHNR, CDR2 FQNEAQ (reference sequence). The CDR3 is made up of 17 amino acids. The DNA for the CDR3 is TGTGCCAGCAGCCAGGGACAGGGGACCACGGTCGGGGAAAAACTGTTTTTT. Amino acid sequence: CASSQGQGTTVGEKLFF.

V and J are TRBV6-4 and TRBJ2-2; 9 bases line up with TRBD2. From germline, CDR1 is MRHNA and CDR2 SNTAGT. The CDR3 extends over 16 amino acids. V dropped 4 bases and J dropped 0; count of bases not matched to a gene: 3. The CDR3 is CASSGVAGANTGELFF. CDR3 nucleotides: TGTGCCAGCAGTGGAGTAGCGGGGGCGAACACCGGGGAGCTGTTTTTT.

The chain employs TRBV2 and TRBJ2-7; 7 positions match TRBD1. The V segment lost 5 bases and the J segment 2 bases; nucleotides outside the gene matches: 9. The V gene's germline CDR1 is SNHLY and CDR2 FYNNEI. This CDR3 comprises 15 residues. The CDR3 region has the DNA TGTGCCAGCAGTCGCCAGGGGACAGCTACCTACGAGCAGTACTTC. Its protein is CASSRQGTATYEQYF.

V and J are TRBV6-5 and TRBJ2-6; D is unclear. Germline assignment: CDR1 MNHEY and CDR2 SVGAGI. CDR3 length equals 14 residues. V dropped 4 bases and J dropped 0 bases, with 4 bases sitting between them. This CDR3 reads CASSSSSGANVLTF. CDR3 nucleotide sequence: TGTGCCAGCAGTTCGAGCTCTGGGGCCAACGTCCTGACTTTC.

The chain uses TRBV6-6 and TRBJ1-1; 7 bases match TRBD1. The CDR3 length is 16 residues. Germline values: CDR1 MNHNY, CDR2 SVGAGI (reference sequence). J gave up 0 bases and V 7 bases, and 11 bases lay outside the gene matches. This chain's CDR3 is CASTAMTGIMNTEAFF. DNA of the CDR3: TGTGCCAGCACCGCAATGACAGGGATAATGAACACTGAAGCTTTCTTT.

The chain is built from TRBV19 and TRBJ1-3; 7 positions agree with TRBD1. CDR3 length: 15 amino acids. CDR1 is LNHDA and CDR2 is SQIVND in the germline V gene (reference sequence). The J segment lost 4 bases and the V segment lost 4 bases, leaving 7 bases of the junction unmatched. The CDR3 DNA is TGTGCCAGTAGTACCCTCGGGACAGCAGGAAACACCATATATTTT. Residues: CASSTLGTAGNTIYF.

V usage is TRBV7-2 and J usage is TRBJ1-4; a weak D match, TRBD1 (6 bases). Per germline, CDR1 SGHTA and CDR2 FQGNSA. CDR3 length equals 15 residues. The ends were cut back, 5 bases at V and 4 bases at J, with 14 bases in the middle. DNA for the CDR3: TGTGCCAGCAGCCTCGACGGACAGCGTAATGAAAAACTGTTTTTT. It is translated as CASSLDGQRNEKLFF. Using reference TRBV7-2 and TRBJ1-4 for the parts outside the CDR3, the full variable domain is GAGVSQSPSNKVTEKGKDVELRCDPISGHTALYWYRQSLGQGLEFLIYFQGNSAPDKSGLPSDRFSAERTGGSVSTLTIQRTQQEDSAVYLCASSLDGQRNEKLFFGSGTQLSVL.

The count of this clone is one. This chain joins TRBV28 and TRBJ1-4; 7 positions agree with TRBD1. Germline loops: CDR1 MDHEN, CDR2 SYDVKM. The V gene end was trimmed by 5 bases and the J gene end by 0 bases; junction bases not matched to a gene: 3. CDR3 length: 15 residues. The CDR3 DNA sequence: TGTGCCAGCAGTCGGACAGGAGCAACTAATGAAAAACTGTTTTTT. It is translated as CASSRTGATNEKLFF.

To note about this clone: At one end, the junction sequence differs from germline, possibly due to a read error. The chain combines TRBV6-1 with TRBJ2-7; a possible D gene is TRBD1 (5 bases). Germline V CDR1 and CDR2: MNHNS, SASEGT. This CDR3 is built from 12 residues. CDR3 residues: CASSERGDSPHF. DNA of the CDR3: TGTGCCAGCAGTGAAAGAGGTGACAGCCCTCACTTC.

This clone was seen more than once but under ten times. The chain combines TRBV6-6 with TRBJ1-1; unclear D gene. V was clipped by 6 bases and J by 14 bases, with 16 bases between them. The germline V gene has CDR1 MNHNY and CDR2 SVGAGI (reference sequence). The length of the CDR3 is 11 residues. CDR3 sequence reads: CASSPLDGKFF. The CDR3 bases are TGTGCCAGCAGCCCCCTAGATGGCAAGTTCTTT.

The chain links TRBV18 to TRBJ2-7; TRBD2 matches at 10 bases. This CDR3 contains 19 residues. The ends lost 2 bases at V and 7 bases at J; junction bases unmatched: 20. Germline CDR1 and CDR2: KGHSH and LQKENI. The CDR3 coding sequence is TGTGCCAGCTCACCAGGTATGGGAAGCGGGAGGGATAAACTTCGTGAGCAGTACTTC. Its translation is CASSPGMGSGRDKLREQYF.

The rearrangement joins TRBV4-1 to TRBJ1-4; 8 bases map to TRBD1. Looked up from germline, CDR1 is MGHRA and CDR2 is YSYEKL. The CDR3 runs 15 residues. V lost 0 bases and J lost 7; bases outside the gene matches: 4. The CDR3 DNA reads TGCGCCAGCAGCCAAGAGACAGGGGCTGGTGAAAAACTGTTTTTT. The encoded protein is CASSQETGAGEKLFF.

The chain employs TRBV5-4 and TRBJ1-1; D possibly corresponds to TRBD1 (6 bases). The CDR3 totals 16 residues. The V and J ends lost 6 bases and 0 bases respectively, with 18 bases between them. Per germline, CDR1 SGHNT and CDR2 YYREEE (reference sequence). CDR3 sequence (DNA): TGTGCCAGCATCCCGGGGGGGGGCCTCATGAACACTGAAGCTTTCTTT. As protein: CASIPGGGLMNTEAFF.

The rearrangement links TRBV19 to TRBJ2-7; no clear D gene. With 1 base removed from V and 2 bases from J, the gap between germline ends came to 30 bases. The CDR3 covers 21 residues. Germline V lookup: CDR1 LNHDA, CDR2 SQIVND (reference sequence). This chain's CDR3 is CASSIVARVSLQEIRTYEQYF. Here the CDR3 DNA reads TGTGCCAGTAGTATAGTTGCCCGGGTCTCGTTACAAGAAATTCGGACCTACGAGCAGTACTTC.

The rearrangement uses TRBV7-6 and TRBJ1-4, with D hard to call. Germline V lookup: CDR1 SGHVS, CDR2 FNYEAQ. The V end lost 5 bases, the J end lost 8 bases, and 12 bases lay between the germline ends. CDR3 length equals 13 residues. The CDR3 sequence is CASSPEAGEKLFF. The DNA for the CDR3 is TGTGCCAGCAGCCCGGAGGCCGGCGAAAAACTGTTTTTT.

The chain links TRBV27 to TRBJ1-5, with D unclear. The CDR3 loop spans 15 amino acids. V shed 3 bases and J shed 0 bases, with 9 bases lying between them. Germline CDR1 MNHEY, CDR2 SMNVEV (reference sequence). DNA for the CDR3: TGTGCCAGCAGTTTTAGAGCTTATAGCAATCAGCCCCAGCATTTT. Protein: CASSFRAYSNQPQHF.

CDR3 in DNA: TGTGCCAGCAGCCCGGGCAGGGTCTGGGGCTACGAGCAGTACTTC. This encodes CASSPGRVWGYEQYF. The chain has TRBV6-5 and TRBJ2-7, with D possibly matching TRBD1 (5 bases). CDR1 MNHEY and CDR2 SVGAGI come from the germline V gene. This CDR3 region has 15 residues. V was clipped by 6 bases and J by 3 bases, with 18 bases between them.

The rearrangement joins TRBV6-1 to TRBJ2-7, with no clear D. CDR1 and CDR2 (germline): MNHNS, SASEGT. The CDR3 covers 15 residues. The V end lost 4 bases, the J end lost 2 bases, and 15 bases lay between the germline ends. The CDR3 DNA reads TGTGCCAGCAGTGGATCGGCAGGTTATACCTACGAGCAGTACTTC. Encoded protein: CASSGSAGYTYEQYF.